These 18 T cell receptor beta chains came from one sample sequenced in a study of T-cell memory formation after mild COVID-19. MiXCR, applied by TCRdb to the 5' RACE reads, yields one record per CDR3 protein. The sample consists of around 300,000 distinct CDR3 sequences, approximately 13% of them appearing once. The specimen was PBMCs or a T cell subset sorted from them (not recorded which). The receptors were sampled from a man between 18 and 29 years old who had mild COVID-19 (a few samples of this study predate the infection). Cell type and time point are not known.

The CDR3 loop is CASSLSPSGEQFF. The CDR3, as DNA: TGTGCCAGCAGTTTATCTCCCAGCGGAGAGCAGTTCTTC. This sequence joins TRBV27 and TRBJ2-1, with a possible D match to TRBD2 (5 bases). Germline lookup yields CDR1 MNHEY and CDR2 SMNVEV (reference sequence). Deletions cut 0 bases from V and 10 bases from J, with 10 bases between. The CDR3 has 13 amino acids.

The chain couples TRBV10-3 to TRBJ1-5, with D possibly TRBD1 on 5 matching bases. Per the germline V gene, CDR1 is ENHRY and CDR2 is SYGVKD. The CDR3 sequence is 12 residues long. V shed 8 bases and J shed 5 bases, with 10 bases lying between them. The CDR3 loop is CAIGGTDQPQHF. For the CDR3, the DNA is TGTGCCATCGGAGGGACCGATCAGCCCCAGCATTTT.

This chain connects TRBV7-6 to TRBJ2-3; 8 bases line up with TRBD1. The V gene's germline CDR1 is SGHVS and CDR2 FNYEAQ. CDR3 length: 15 amino acids. V was pared by 2 bases and J by 2 bases, with 3 bases of the junction left unmatched. CDR3: CASSLTGGITDTQYF. CDR3 in DNA: TGTGCCAGCAGCTTAACAGGGGGTATCACAGATACGCAGTATTTT.

This chain uses TRBV12-3 or TRBV12-4 with TRBJ2-7; 9 bases map to TRBD1. J was trimmed by 3 bases and V by 5 bases; bases with no gene match: 5. There are 14 residues in the CDR3. CDR3 bases: TGTGCCAGCAGTGTAGGACAGGGGTTCTACGAGCAGTACTTC. Its protein is CASSVGQGFYEQYF.

V and J are TRBV20-1 and TRBJ2-1, with no clear D. Germline CDR1 DFQATT, CDR2 SNEGSKA (reference sequence). Trimming took 0 bases from V and 0 from J, leaving 18 bases between them. This CDR3 spans 18 amino acids. The chain's CDR3 is CSARDLGSYPTSYNEQFF. The CDR3 coding sequence is TGCAGTGCTAGAGATTTAGGAAGCTATCCGACCTCCTACAATGAGCAGTTCTTC.

This clonotype was detected many times. This rearrangement joins TRBV7-2 to TRBJ1-3, with a tentative D call TRBD1 (5 bases). CDR3 length equals 16 residues. The V end lost 0 bases, the J end lost 3 bases, and 12 bases lay between the germline ends. Germline CDR1 and CDR2: SGHTA and FQGNSA. As DNA, the CDR3 is TGTGCCAGCAGCTTAGCGGTCGGGGCGGGTGGAAACACCATATATTTT. It is translated as CASSLAVGAGGNTIYF.

This clonotype has just a few counts. The gene calls are TRBV28 and TRBJ1-4; possible D gene TRBD1, 5 bases. Germline CDR1 is MDHEN and CDR2 is SYDVKM. This CDR3 has 14 residues. The germline V and J ends were trimmed by 8 bases and 4 bases, with 14 bases remaining between them. The CDR3 loop is CASWDPVGNEKLFF. DNA for the CDR3: TGTGCCAGCTGGGACCCCGTAGGTAATGAAAAACTGTTTTTT. Full variable domain (rest looked up from reference TRBV28 and TRBJ1-4): DVKVTQSSRYLVKRTGEKVFLECVQDMDHENMFWYRQDPGLGLRLIYFSYDVKMKEKGDIPEGYSVSREKKERFSLILESASTNQTSMYLCASWDPVGNEKLFFGSGTQLSVL.

The chain recombines TRBV6-5 with TRBJ1-5, with unresolved D. Germline loops: CDR1 MNHEY, CDR2 SVGAGI. Between the trimmed V and J ends, which lost 2 bases and 7 bases, there was a span of 15 bases. The CDR3 runs 15 residues. This CDR3 is CASSYGLGSEQPQHF. Here the CDR3 DNA reads TGTGCCAGCAGTTACGGGTTAGGCAGTGAGCAGCCCCAGCATTTT.

This clonotype was seen a single time. The CDR3 loop reads CATSRVDRRGEKLFF. CDR3 in DNA: TGTGCCACCAGCAGGGTTGACAGGAGAGGTGAAAAACTGTTTTTT. The chain uses TRBV15 and TRBJ1-4, with D perhaps TRBD1 (6 bases). The CDR3 is 15 residues long. V was shortened by 3 bases and J by 7 bases, with 15 bases between the two germline ends. From germline, CDR1 is LNHNV and CDR2 YYDKDF (reference sequence).

The chain uses TRBV10-3 and TRBJ2-3; D perhaps matches TRBD2 (5 bases). V was clipped by 6 bases and J by 2 bases, with 9 bases between them. Germline-derived CDR1 and CDR2 are ENHRY and SYGVKD. The CDR3 has 13 residues. The CDR3 sequence is CAIRGSDTDTQYF. In DNA form, the CDR3 reads TGTGCCATCAGGGGGAGTGACACAGATACGCAGTATTTT.

This chain uses TRBV5-1 with TRBJ2-3; D call uncertain. V lost 0 bases, J lost 3 bases, and 11 bases lay in between. The CDR3 consists of 15 residues. Germline V gives CDR1 SGHRS, CDR2 YFSETQ. CDR3 protein: CASSLAVKATDTQYF. The CDR3 bases are TGCGCCAGCAGCTTGGCGGTCAAGGCGACAGATACGCAGTATTTT. The full variable domain, its missing parts supplied by reference TRBV5-1 and TRBJ2-3, is KAGVTQTPRYLIKTRGQQVTLSCSPISGHRSVSWYQQTPGQGLQFLFEYFSETQRNKGNFPGRFSGRQFSNSRSEMNVSTLELGDSALYLCASSLAVKATDTQYFGPGTRLTVL.

This clonotype was seen only a few times. This sequence joins TRBV6-5 and TRBJ2-1, with D possibly being TRBD2 (6 bases). Trimming took off 5 bases at V and 6 bases at J, with 17 bases between the two ends. Per germline, CDR1 MNHEY and CDR2 SVGAGI. The CDR3 has 15 residues. The CDR3 bases are TGTGCCAGCAGTCAACCTAGACGGCGGGGCAATGAGCAGTTCTTC. Amino acids: CASSQPRRRGNEQFF.

The table lists this clonotype with a few counts. As DNA, the CDR3 is TGTGCCAGCAGCCAAGCCAGCGGGGTCGCGGGTGACATTCAGTACTTC. Translating gives CASSQASGVAGDIQYF. The J gene is TRBJ2-4, the V gene TRBV4-2; TRBD2 aligns across 7 bases. V gave up 1 base and J gave up 8 bases; unmatched junction bases: 11. Germline V gene sequence: CDR1 LGHNA, CDR2 YNFKEQ. The length of the CDR3 is 16 residues.

The chain carries TRBV11-3 and TRBJ2-3, with 8 bases aligning to TRBD1. Germline values: CDR1 SGHNT, CDR2 YENEEA. The CDR3 is 14 residues long. Unmatched junction bases numbered 4, after V lost 3 bases and J lost 5 bases. The CDR3: CASSFPGTGDTQYF. As DNA, the CDR3 is TGTGCCAGCAGCTTCCCCGGGACAGGAGATACGCAGTATTTT.

Only a few counts were recorded for this clonotype. This chain connects TRBV19 to TRBJ2-3; TRBD2 matches at 13 bases. Per the germline V gene, CDR1 is LNHDA and CDR2 is SQIVND (reference sequence). The ends lost 10 bases at V and 1 base at J; junction bases unmatched: 5. This CDR3 has 15 amino acids. CDR3 protein: CATSGTSGGTDTQYF. CDR3 nucleotides: TGTGCCACGTCCGGGACTAGCGGGGGCACAGATACGCAGTATTTT.

The chain is built from TRBV4-2 and TRBJ2-5; TRBD2 is a possible D gene (7 bases). CDR3 length equals 16 residues. Germline CDR1 reads LGHNA; CDR2 reads YNFKEQ. The V and J ends lost 0 bases and 5 bases respectively, with 16 bases between them. The CDR3: CASSQDHRGARETQYF. The CDR3 DNA is TGTGCCAGCAGCCAAGATCATCGGGGGGCGCGGGAGACCCAGTACTTC.

The chain uses TRBV12-3 or TRBV12-4 and TRBJ1-2; TRBD1 matches 7 bases. Trimming at V came to 2 bases and at J to 7 bases, leaving 7 bases not matched to a gene. The CDR3 is made up of 14 amino acids. DNA for the CDR3: TGTGCCAGCAGTTTATGGGGACAGCTGATTGGCTACACCTTC. It is translated as CASSLWGQLIGYTF.

The chain links TRBV7-2 to TRBJ2-3, with 13 nucleotides matching TRBD2. The CDR3 runs 16 residues. V dropped 5 bases and J dropped 2; count of bases not matched to a gene: 4. Per the germline V gene, CDR1 is SGHTA and CDR2 is FQGNSA. The CDR3 sequence: CASSPTSGGFTDTQYF. The DNA of the CDR3 is TGTGCCAGCAGCCCGACTAGCGGGGGGTTCACAGATACGCAGTATTTT.